This TCR beta chain was retrieved from a study of cytomegalovirus exposure and HLA in healthy donors. Study at large: The roughly 100 million unique TCR beta sequences, from about 170 million T cells, were found by an earlier analysis. Regarding the study as a whole: Fewer N-insertions (relative to the approximately 700-donor mean) were reportedly seen in an Asian-associated ancestry cluster in a later analysis. Confirmation was obtained in vitro that a few CMV-associated chains are specific for CMV antigens.

The CDR3 is 14 amino acids. Trimming removed 0 bases from V and 2 bases from J, with 8 bases in between. Per the germline V gene, CDR1 is MNHEY and CDR2 is SVGAGI. As to this clone: The antigen is undetermined.

In the PCR, 60 Vbeta and 13 Jbeta primers were used. Assay used: immunoSEQ multiplex PCR; TCRdb lists only in-frame clones, some missing. This sample's table has about 58,000 clones. The rearrangement uses TRBV6-5 and TRBJ2-7; D remains unclear. This clonotype was sampled from a woman between 18 and 29 years old in good health and CMV-seronegative. What was sequenced was PBMCs. In DNA form, the CDR3 reads TGTGCCAGCAGTTACTCGTCAGGAACCTACGAGCAGTACTTC. It is translated as CASSYSSGTYEQYF.